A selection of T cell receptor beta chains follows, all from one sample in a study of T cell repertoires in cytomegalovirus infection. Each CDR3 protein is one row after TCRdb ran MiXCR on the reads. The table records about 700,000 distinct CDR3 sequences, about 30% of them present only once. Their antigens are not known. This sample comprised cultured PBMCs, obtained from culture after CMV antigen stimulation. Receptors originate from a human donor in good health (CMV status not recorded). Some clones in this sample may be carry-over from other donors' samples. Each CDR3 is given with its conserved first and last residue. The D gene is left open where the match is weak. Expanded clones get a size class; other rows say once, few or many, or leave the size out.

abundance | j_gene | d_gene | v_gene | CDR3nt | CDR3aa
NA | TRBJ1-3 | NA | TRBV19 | TGTGCCAGTAGTGCTCGGCGACCTTCTGGAAACACCATATATTTT | CASSARRPSGNTIYF
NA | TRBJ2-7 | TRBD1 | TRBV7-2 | TGTGCCAGCAGCTCACTGGACAGGGACGAGCAGTACTTC | CASSSLDRDEQYF
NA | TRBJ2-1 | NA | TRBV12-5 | TGTGCTAGTTCTCTGGCCAAAACTTACAATGAGCAGTTCTTC | CASSLAKTYNEQFF
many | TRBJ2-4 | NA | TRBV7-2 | TGTGCCAGCAGCTTGCAGCCTGGAGCCAAAAACATTCAGTACTTC | CASSLQPGAKNIQYF
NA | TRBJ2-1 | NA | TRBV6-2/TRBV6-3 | TGTGCCAGCAGTCGACCACGCCCGCAGTACAATGAGCAGTTCTTC | CASSRPRPQYNEQFF
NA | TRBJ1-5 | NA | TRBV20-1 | TGCAGTGCTAGAGTTGGGGGGGGCGCATGGCAGCCCCAGCATTTT | CSARVGGGAWQPQHF
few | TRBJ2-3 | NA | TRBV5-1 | TGCGCCAGCAGCGAAGGGACTTACATTAGCACAGATACGCAGTATTTT | CASSEGTYISTDTQYF
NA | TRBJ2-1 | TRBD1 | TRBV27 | TGTGCCAGCAGTTTACTCTCTGTACAGGGGAATGAGCAGTTCTTC | CASSLLSVQGNEQFF
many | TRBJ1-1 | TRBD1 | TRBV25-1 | TGTGCCAGCAGTGCGGACAGGGTGAACACTGAAGCTTTCTTT | CASSADRVNTEAFF
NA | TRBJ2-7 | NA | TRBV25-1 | TGTGCCAGCAGCCAGTTCTTAGGTAGACCGGACGAGCAGTACTTC | CASSQFLGRPDEQYF
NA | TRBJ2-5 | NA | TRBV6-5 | TGTGCCAGCAGCGGGGGAGGCCTAGAGACCCAGTACTTC | CASSGGGLETQYF
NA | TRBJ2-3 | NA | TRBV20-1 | TGCAGTGCTAGGTTGTGGCCAACGGCGACTAGCACAGATACGCAGTATTTT | CSARLWPTATSTDTQYF
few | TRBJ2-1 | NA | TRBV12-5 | TGTGCTAGTGGTTTCCAGTACAATGAGCAGTTCTTC | CASGFQYNEQFF
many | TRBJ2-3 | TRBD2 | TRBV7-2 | TGTGCCAGCAGCTTGGGGACTACCACAAATACGCAGTATTTT | CASSLGTTTNTQYF
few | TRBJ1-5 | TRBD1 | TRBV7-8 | TGTGCCAGCAGCTTAGCGGACAGGGGTCTTGTCAAGCCCCAGCATTTT | CASSLADRGLVKPQHF
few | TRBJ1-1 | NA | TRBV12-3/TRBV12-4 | TGTGCCAGCAGTTCGGACGACCTGAACACTGAAGCTTTCTTT | CASSSDDLNTEAFF
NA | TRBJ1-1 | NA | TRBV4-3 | TGCGCCAGCAGCCAAGTAGTAAACACTGAAGCTTTCTTT | CASSQVVNTEAFF
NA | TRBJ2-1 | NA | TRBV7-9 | TGTGCCAGCACAACCGGGACCCTGCAAGCACTAGGGCAGTTCTTC | CASTTGTLQALGQFF
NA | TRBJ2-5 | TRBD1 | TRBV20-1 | TGCAGTGCTCGGGACAGGGGCGAGTGGACCCAGTACTTC | CSARDRGEWTQYF
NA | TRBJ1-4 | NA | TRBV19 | TGTGCCAGTAGAGCACCCCAGCGGGCTAATGAAAAACTGTTTTTT | CASRAPQRANEKLFF
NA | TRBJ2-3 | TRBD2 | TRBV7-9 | TGTGCCAGCAGCTCTAGACTAGCGGGAGGGTCCAGCACAGATACGCAGTATTTT | CASSSRLAGGSSTDTQYF
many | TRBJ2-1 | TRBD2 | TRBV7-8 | TGTGCCAGCAGCATAACGACTAGCGGGAGGACCCCTAGCAATGAGCAGTTCTTC | CASSITTSGRTPSNEQFF
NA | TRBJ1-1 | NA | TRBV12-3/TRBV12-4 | TGTGCCAGCAGTTTCTTTGGGGCTGAAGCTTTCTTT | CASSFFGAEAFF
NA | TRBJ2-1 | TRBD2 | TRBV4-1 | TGCGCCAGCAGCCACTCTAGGGAAAGCGGGGAGGACAATGAGCAGTTCTTC | CASSHSRESGEDNEQFF
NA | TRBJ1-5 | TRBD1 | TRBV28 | TGTGCCAGCAATTCCGGGAGGGACAGGGTCAGGCAGCCCCAGCATTTT | CASNSGRDRVRQPQHF
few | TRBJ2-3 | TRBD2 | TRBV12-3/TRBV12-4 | TGTGCCAGCACCAAATCTACTAGAGCGGGGAAAGATACGCAGTATTTT | CASTKSTRAGKDTQYF
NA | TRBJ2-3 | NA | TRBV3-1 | TGTGCCAGCAGCCAAGCTCTGGGGGCGGGCACAGATACGCAGTATTTT | CASSQALGAGTDTQYF